This TCR beta chain is from a study of OX40 agonist ivuxolimab in advanced cancers. Overall study: Patients received intravenous ivuxolimab every 2 weeks at 0.01 to 10 mg/kg. Anti-PD-1, anti-PD-L1 or anti-CTLA-4 therapy given earlier was allowed, and 30% to 45% had some.

The CDR3 loop spans 15 amino acids. Per the germline V gene, CDR1 is MNHEY and CDR2 is SMNVEV (reference sequence). Any history of autoimmune disease or systemic immunosuppression disqualified patients. With respect to this clone: Relative to the germline gene, one junction end is altered; a read error may explain this.

Using immunoSEQ multiplex PCR, the repertoire was profiled, and TCRdb retains in-frame clones only, with some absent. The sample has 71,000 or so clones; over 90% are singletons. The chain has TRBV27 and TRBJ2-1; 7 bases align to TRBD2. The sequence was collected from an adult with an advanced solid tumor such as melanoma, head and neck, liver or kidney cancer. Specimen: CD4+ or CD8+ T cells sorted from blood, collected in a trial of the OX40 agonist ivuxolimab. The DNA for the CDR3 is TGTGCCAGCAGTTTATCGTATCAGGGAGGGGCGAAATCGGTCTTC. It is translated as CASSLSYQGGAKSVF.